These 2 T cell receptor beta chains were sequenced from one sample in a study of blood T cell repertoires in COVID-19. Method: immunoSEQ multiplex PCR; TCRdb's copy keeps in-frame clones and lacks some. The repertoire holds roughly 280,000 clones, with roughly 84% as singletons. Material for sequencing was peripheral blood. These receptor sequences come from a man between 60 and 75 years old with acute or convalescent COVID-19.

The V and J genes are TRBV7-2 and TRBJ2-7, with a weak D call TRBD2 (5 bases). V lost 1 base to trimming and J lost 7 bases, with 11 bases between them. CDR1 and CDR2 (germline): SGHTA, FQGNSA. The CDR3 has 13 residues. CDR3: CASSLVGTGEQYF. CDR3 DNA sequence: TGTGCCAGCAGCTTAGTAGGCACGGGGGAGCAGTACTTC.

The CDR3 DNA reads TGTGCCAGCAGCGTAGACAGAAACTATGGCTACACCTTC. This translates into CASSVDRNYGYTF. The chain carries TRBV9 and TRBJ1-2, with unresolved D. V gave up 0 bases and J gave up 2 bases, with 5 bases separating them. CDR3 length: 13 residues. Germline CDR1 reads SGDLS; CDR2 reads YYNGEE. Complete variable domain (other parts from reference TRBV9 and TRBJ1-2): DSGVTQTPKHLITATGQRVTLRCSPRSGDLSVYWYQQSLDQGLQFLIQYYNGEERAKGNILERFSAQQFPDLHSELNLSSLELGDSALYFCASSVDRNYGYTFGSGTRLTVV.